Listed below are T cell receptor beta chains from one sample, sequenced in a study of blood T cells in healthy people across ages. TCRdb re-analysed the 5' RACE reads in MiXCR, keeping a single row per CDR3 protein. In the table there are hundreds of thousands of distinct CDR3 sequences, less than 25% of which are singletons. This same sample was also taken into another study, of T cells of mothers and their children.

The sample was blood. The receptors derive from a boy aged 5-17 years in good health. CDR3s include the opening cysteine and the closing phenylalanine or tryptophan. D genes are given only for firm matches. Clone size is given for some rows only: seen once, a few or many times, or a class if the clone is expanded.

v_call	clone_size	d_call	j_call	cdr3_aa	cdr3_nt
TRBV6-2/TRBV6-3	few	NA	TRBJ2-7	CASSYSTGYYEQYF	TGTGCCAGCAGTTACTCGACTGGATACTACGAGCAGTACTTC
TRBV4-1	NA	NA	TRBJ1-2	CASSQPGTNYGYTF	TGCGCCAGCAGCCAACCGGGGACTAACTATGGCTACACCTTC
TRBV2	NA	NA	TRBJ2-5	CASRGYQETQYF	TGTGCCAGCAGGGGGTATCAAGAGACCCAGTACTTC
TRBV21-1	NA	NA	TRBJ2-7	CASSKEGQAKIPYEQYF	TGTGCCAGCAGCAAAGAAGGGCAGGCTAAGATCCCCTACGAGCAGTACTTC
TRBV20-1	NA	TRBD1	TRBJ1-3	CSARAPTGVGNTIYF	TGCAGTGCTAGAGCCCCGACAGGGGTCGGAAACACCATATATTTT
TRBV7-9	NA	NA	TRBJ2-7	CATIISEVTRYEQYF	TGTGCCACCATAATTTCAGAGGTGACCCGCTACGAGCAGTACTTC
TRBV7-6	NA	NA	TRBJ2-7	CASSQLGPYEQYF	TGTGCCAGCAGCCAACTAGGACCCTACGAGCAGTACTTC
TRBV6-5	NA	TRBD1	TRBJ2-1	CASSYSIQGSVEQFF	TGTGCCAGCAGTTACTCTATACAGGGGTCGGTTGAGCAGTTCTTC
TRBV10-3	few	NA	TRBJ2-1	CAIKLGDINNEQFF	TGTGCCATCAAACTAGGGGACATCAACAATGAGCAGTTCTTC
TRBV4-3	NA	NA	TRBJ1-2	CASSQDSFYTF	TGCGCCAGCAGCCAAGACAGTTTCTACACCTTC
TRBV7-3	NA	NA	TRBJ2-1	CASSSFGPHYNEQFF	TGTGCCAGCAGCTCCTTTGGACCGCACTACAATGAGCAGTTCTTC
TRBV28	few	NA	TRBJ2-6	CASSLIYRSSGANVLTF	TGTGCCAGCAGTTTAATTTACAGATCCTCTGGGGCCAACGTCCTGACTTTC
TRBV7-2	NA	NA	TRBJ2-3	CASNWDPTLGDTQYF	TGTGCCAGCAACTGGGACCCAACCCTGGGAGATACGCAGTATTTT
TRBV21-1	once	NA	TRBJ2-7	CASSKGGSRQYSSYEQYF	TGTGCCAGCAGCAAAGGAGGGTCCAGACAGTACAGCTCCTACGAGCAGTACTTC
TRBV2	NA	TRBD1	TRBJ2-7	CASRGQDSYEQYF	TGTGCCAGCAGGGGACAGGATTCCTACGAGCAGTACTTC
TRBV27	few	NA	TRBJ2-3	CASSLSRSITDTQYF	TGTGCCAGCAGTTTATCGAGAAGTATTACAGATACGCAGTATTTT
TRBV18	NA	TRBD1	TRBJ1-5	CASSPPGQGVWGNQPQHF	TGTGCCAGCTCACCACCGGGACAGGGGGTGTGGGGCAATCAGCCCCAGCATTTT
TRBV12-3/TRBV12-4	many	NA	TRBJ1-2	CASSLGGSGSGYTF	TGTGCCAGCAGTTTAGGGGGGTCGGGTAGTGGCTACACCTTC
TRBV29-1	few	NA	TRBJ2-4	CSVDRADIQYF	TGCAGCGTTGATCGGGCGGACATTCAGTACTTC
TRBV29-1	few	TRBD2	TRBJ2-7	CSVVAGTSYEQYF	TGCAGCGTTGTAGCGGGCACCTCCTACGAGCAGTACTTC
TRBV5-1	few	TRBD1	TRBJ2-1	CASSMDRERDEQFF	TGCGCCAGCAGCATGGACAGGGAACGGGATGAGCAGTTCTTC
TRBV15	NA	NA	TRBJ2-7	CATSNDLRDNDEQYF	TGTGCCACCAGCAATGACCTCCGGGACAATGACGAGCAGTACTTC
TRBV7-8	few	TRBD2	TRBJ2-1	CASSRPGTSGGEQFF	TGTGCCAGCAGCCGTCCGGGGACTAGCGGGGGGGAGCAGTTCTTC
TRBV29-1	NA	TRBD2	TRBJ2-2	CSAMQFLGLAGNTGELFF	TGCAGCGCTATGCAGTTTCTGGGACTAGCGGGGAACACCGGGGAGCTGTTTTTT
TRBV12-3/TRBV12-4	few	NA	TRBJ2-1	CASSFRRLGNEQFF	TGTGCCAGCAGCTTCCGCCGACTCGGCAATGAGCAGTTCTTC
TRBV4-3	few	NA	TRBJ2-1	CASSQGPDMAYNEQFF	TGCGCCAGCAGCCAAGGGCCAGACATGGCCTACAATGAGCAGTTCTTC
TRBV14	few	TRBD2	TRBJ2-1	CASSQDGRALYNEQFF	TGTGCCAGCAGCCAAGATGGGAGGGCCCTATACAATGAGCAGTTCTTC
TRBV5-1	few	TRBD2	TRBJ2-2	CASSATSGIDTGELFF	TGCGCCAGCAGCGCCACTAGCGGGATAGACACCGGGGAGCTGTTTTTT
TRBV28	NA	NA	TRBJ1-1	CASGLTGAVTEAFF	TGTGCCAGCGGCCTGACGGGGGCAGTTACTGAAGCTTTCTTT
TRBV7-2	few	TRBD1	TRBJ2-7	CASSTLPGQGFHEQYF	TGTGCCAGCAGCACATTACCGGGACAGGGGTTCCACGAGCAGTACTTC
TRBV6-6	NA	NA	TRBJ1-1	CASSRDTAGSGFF	TGTGCCAGCAGTCGTGACACCGCCGGATCAGGTTTCTTT
TRBV12-3/TRBV12-4	once	NA	TRBJ1-2	CASSLDWRNYGYTF	TGTGCCAGCAGCCTGGACTGGAGAAACTATGGCTACACCTTC
TRBV12-3/TRBV12-4	NA	NA	TRBJ1-4	CASTMGGIEEKLFF	TGTGCCAGCACCATGGGGGGGATAGAGGAAAAACTGTTTTTT
TRBV7-6	NA	TRBD1	TRBJ1-2	CASSLDGRTGVNYGYTF	TGTGCCAGCAGCTTAGATGGGAGGACAGGAGTTAACTATGGCTACACCTTC
TRBV6-5	NA	TRBD2	TRBJ2-3	CASSPRRGGSSDTQYF	TGTGCCAGCAGTCCCCGTCGGGGCGGGAGTTCTGATACGCAGTATTTT
TRBV10-3	NA	NA	TRBJ2-4	CAISEVGPDFGQIQYF	TGTGCCATCAGTGAGGTCGGGCCGGACTTTGGCCAGATTCAGTACTTC
TRBV29-1	NA	TRBD1	TRBJ2-5	CSVVFSGQNQETQYF	TGCAGCGTTGTATTCTCGGGACAGAACCAAGAGACCCAGTACTTC
TRBV7-3	NA	NA	TRBJ2-1	CASSLTGGLGDEQFF	TGTGCCAGCAGCTTAACGGGGGGGCTCGGGGATGAGCAGTTCTTC
TRBV7-8	NA	NA	TRBJ1-2	CASSTRSGQNYGYTF	TGTGCCAGCAGCACCCGATCGGGGCAGAACTATGGCTACACCTTC
TRBV4-3	NA	NA	TRBJ1-5	CASSQEKLQPQHF	TGCGCCAGCAGCCAGGAAAAACTACAGCCCCAGCATTTT
TRBV6-2/TRBV6-3	NA	TRBD2	TRBJ2-5	CASSSWTSVGETQYF	TGTGCCAGCAGTTCATGGACTAGCGTAGGAGAGACCCAGTACTTC
TRBV4-3	NA	NA	TRBJ2-7	CASSQDLMFGGATYEQYF	TGCGCCAGCAGCCAAGATTTGATGTTTGGAGGGGCAACCTACGAGCAGTACTTC
TRBV7-2	NA	NA	TRBJ2-7	CASSFIGGRGEQYF	TGTGCCAGCAGCTTTATTGGGGGTAGGGGCGAGCAGTACTTC
TRBV4-1	few	NA	TRBJ2-5	CASSPSSGTQYF	TGCGCCAGCAGCCCGTCCAGTGGGACCCAGTACTTC
TRBV7-9	NA	TRBD2	TRBJ2-4	CASSLVASKGLAVLAKHIQYF	TGTGCCAGCAGCTTAGTGGCTTCCAAAGGACTAGCAGTACTAGCCAAACACATTCAGTACTTC
TRBV20-1	NA	NA	TRBJ2-7	CSADSLKTGGSEQYF	TGCAGTGCCGACTCGTTAAAGACAGGAGGTAGCGAGCAGTACTTC
TRBV9	few	NA	TRBJ1-3	CASSVDLSSSGNTIYF	TGTGCCAGCAGCGTAGATTTGTCAAGCTCTGGAAACACCATATATTTT
TRBV27	few	TRBD1	TRBJ2-7	CASSPDRAHYEQYF	TGTGCCAGCAGTCCGGACAGGGCTCACTACGAGCAGTACTTC
TRBV2	few	TRBD1	TRBJ1-1	CASRDQRDRALNTGAFF	TGTGCCAGCAGAGATCAAAGGGACAGGGCATTGAACACTGGAGCTTTCTTT
TRBV7-2	NA	TRBD1	TRBJ2-7	CASSSHYDRVSYEQYF	TGTGCCAGCAGCTCCCACTACGACAGGGTCTCCTACGAGCAGTACTTC
TRBV7-2	NA	NA	TRBJ2-1	CASSLEVTEQFF	TGCGCCAGCAGCTTAGAGGTTACAGAGCAGTTCTTC
TRBV4-2	few	TRBD2	TRBJ2-7	CASSQDSGRGDEQYF	TGTGCCAGCAGCCAAGATAGCGGGAGGGGTGACGAGCAGTACTTC
TRBV6-1	NA	TRBD1	TRBJ2-7	CAVPGGQGLHYEQYF	TGTGCCGTCCCAGGGGGACAGGGGCTTCACTACGAGCAGTACTTC